This T cell receptor (beta chain) was identified in a study of blood T cell repertoires in COVID-19. Turning to the study itself: From the United States, Italy and Spain came samples of acute and convalescent COVID-19. Sources were T cells, B-cell-depleted T cells, or PBMCs; the material itself was cDNA or gDNA.

This clone is a singleton in its sample. Per the original data handling: Nucleated cell counts were estimated from reference gene primer amplification. Sequencing was performed with immunoSEQ multiplex PCR; in TCRdb, only in-frame clones are kept and a portion is missing. For V, J and clone size, that table is used; D and trimming come from the DNA. The sample shows a few hundred thousand clones, less than 90% of them seen only once. This receptor was taken from a woman aged 55-70 years who had recovered from COVID-19. Sequenced: peripheral blood.

The CDR3 region has the DNA TGTGCCATCGGGTCTAGCGGGGGAACGAACACCGGGGAGCTGTTTTTT. Its translation: CAIGSSGGTNTGELFF. This chain uses TRBV10-3 with TRBJ2-2; 10 nucleotides agree with TRBD2. CDR1 and CDR2 from the germline V gene are ENHRY and SYGVKD. CDR3 length: 16 residues. Trimming cost V 8 bases and J 0 bases; bases outside gene matches: 6.